This T cell receptor beta chain was identified during a study of radiotherapy plus CTLA-4 blockade in lung cancer. Profiled with immunoSEQ multiplex PCR; TCRdb holds only in-frame clones, not every one. The sample includes fewer than 65,000 clones, approximately 80% of them seen just once. Of note for this clone: The antigen is undetermined.

Points from the study as a whole: Blood TCR clones of tumor origin expanded after radiotherapy plus ipilimumab.

Germline V gives CDR1 SGDLS, CDR2 YYNGEE. The ends lost 3 bases at V and 8 bases at J; junction bases unmatched: 9. This CDR3 has 16 amino acids. The sample in question was peripheral blood, obtained from a patient treated with radiotherapy plus ipilimumab. J is TRBJ2-1 and V is TRBV9, with 12 bases aligning to TRBD2. The TCR was taken from a human donor with non-small cell lung cancer whose response to radiotherapy plus ipilimumab could not be evaluated. The CDR3 sequence is CASSGSSGRAQDEQFF. The CDR3 DNA is TGTGCCAGCAGCGGATCTAGCGGGAGGGCCCAAGATGAGCAGTTCTTC. The full variable domain, its missing parts supplied by reference TRBV9 and TRBJ2-1, is DSGVTQTPKHLITATGQRVTLRCSPRSGDLSVYWYQQSLDQGLQFLIQYYNGEERAKGNILERFSAQQFPDLHSELNLSSLELGDSALYFCASSGSSGRAQDEQFFGPGTRLTVL.